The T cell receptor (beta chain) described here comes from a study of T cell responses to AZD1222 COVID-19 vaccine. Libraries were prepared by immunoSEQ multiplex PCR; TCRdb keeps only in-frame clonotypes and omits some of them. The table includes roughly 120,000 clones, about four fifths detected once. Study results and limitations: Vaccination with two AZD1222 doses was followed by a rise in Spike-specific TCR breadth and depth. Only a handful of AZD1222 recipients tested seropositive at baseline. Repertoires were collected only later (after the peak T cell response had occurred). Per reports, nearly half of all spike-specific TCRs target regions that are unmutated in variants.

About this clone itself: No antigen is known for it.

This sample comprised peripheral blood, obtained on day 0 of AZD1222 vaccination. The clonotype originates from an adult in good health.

DNA for the CDR3: TGTGCCACCAGCAGAGACTTGACAGGCTGGGTGCAGTACTTC. This codes for CATSRDLTGWVQYF. This chain links TRBV15 with TRBJ2-7; possibly TRBD1 for D (6 bases). The germline CDR1 and CDR2 sequences are LNHNV and YYDKDF (reference sequence). Deletions cut 0 bases from V and 9 bases from J, with 15 bases between. The CDR3 consists of 14 residues.